This TCR beta chain was found in a study of blood T cell repertoires in COVID-19. Repertoires were generated with immunoSEQ multiplex PCR, while TCRdb's copy carries only in-frame clones and drops some. The sample yields approximately 150,000 clones, around 91% seen once. Sequencing was carried out using peripheral blood. This clonotype originated in a woman aged 60-75 years with active COVID-19.

CDR3 region: CASSVDRGNEQFF. CDR3 bases: TGTGCCAGCAGCGTAGATAGAGGCAATGAGCAGTTCTTC. The chain has TRBV9 and TRBJ2-1, with D unclear. Germline lookup yields CDR1 SGDLS and CDR2 YYNGEE. Between the trimmed V and J ends, which lost 0 bases and 6 bases, there was a span of 7 bases. The CDR3 totals 13 residues.